This T cell receptor (beta chain) was retrieved from a study of blood T cells in healthy people across ages (dated by TCRdb to between 2015 and 2017). Notes on the research overall: In model experiments, roughly one uniquely barcoded TCR beta cDNA molecule per two T cells was captured by template switching. The study measured age-related changes in TCR beta repertoire diversity using deep sequencing normalized with unique cDNA molecular identifiers. Donors were grouped into four age groups: young (average roughly 15 years), middle-aged (39), aged (62) and long-lived (just over 80). Donors of different ages were randomly distributed across sequencing lanes to avoid experimental bias. Two additional independent replicas of 1 million unique cDNA reads from the same blood draw were analyzed for two donors (one aged 18 to 30 and one aged 80 or older).

Donors were roughly 40 systemically healthy Caucasian individuals from Russia aged roughly 6 to 90 years. Approximately 10 milliliters of peripheral blood were collected from each donor into EDTA-treated Vacutainer tubes. Ficoll-Paque density-gradient centrifugation was used to isolate PBMCs, with at least 6 million obtained per sample. Total RNA, at least 6 micrograms per sample, was extracted from PBMCs with Trizol reagent. For every donor, an aliquot of PBMCs went through flow cytometry to measure the percentages of naive CD45RAhigh/CD27high T cells. Details on this clonotype: Its antigen is still unknown. One base away there is no much larger clone; base qualities are not given.

To prepare the library, 5' RACE was applied. Sequenced using an Illumina HiSeq 2500. The second PCR ran for roughly 7 to 12 cycles and used a J-beta primer mix along with a sample-barcoded 5' primer. A template-switch 5' adaptor carrying 12 random nucleotides introduced a unique molecular identifier onto each TCR beta cDNA molecule. Each sample yielded at least 2.5 million CDR3-containing paired-end reads. The Mint cDNA synthesis kit, primed by a TRBC-specific oligonucleotide, was used to synthesize first-strand cDNA from all RNA. Following uracil-DNA glycosylase treatment, all cDNA underwent a first 18-cycle PCR with the universal primers M1SS and BC2_uni_R. The authors' pipeline ran thus. For normalization, 1 million high-quality reads, each with a distinct molecular identifier, were randomly selected from each sample. Instead of being binned into consensus sequences, reads with shared molecular identifiers were discarded. MiTCR, run with a Q25 quality threshold and the strictest error-elimination algorithm, handled CDR3 identification, clonotype clustering and error correction. A nonparametric unseen species model using Euler transformation provided a lower-bound estimate of total TCR beta diversity. The public reads were reanalyzed by TCRdb: fastp trimming at Q25, MiXCR alignment, in-frame beta chains only. Identical CDR3 proteins give one entry, which carries the most common genes and DNA. It is TCRdb's table, rather than the study itself, that gives the V and J calls and clone size. This sample holds nearly 1 million distinct CDR3 sequences; just over 50% were observed only once. The ten largest clones represent roughly 23% of the sample.

Overall study results and their limits: Observed TCR beta diversity correlated strongly with the percentage of naive T cells measured by flow cytometry. Because the CMV infection status of the donors was unknown, age-related changes in expanded clonotypes may potentially have been confounded. As age increased, observed TCR beta diversity per million T cells dropped in a roughly linear way, and a significant reduction was already evident by age 40. Compared with the aged group, the long-lived group had more naive CD4+ T cells, fewer expanded clones and increased TCR diversity, a pattern suggesting age selection. Bulk unsorted PBMC profiling prevented conclusive comparison of naive and antigen-experienced compartments. Estimates of total diversity based on one million sequenced T cells were regarded as lower bounds and as underestimates.

This clonotype originated in a woman aged 55-75 years in good health. The sample consisted of blood.

CDR3 reads: CASSPPAGGTYEQYF. DNA sequence: TGTGCCAGCTCACCACCAGCGGGAGGGACCTACGAGCAGTACTTC. The rearranged segments are TRBV18 and TRBJ2-7, with TRBD2 matching 10 junction bases. From V the trimming removes 0 bases and from J it removes 2 bases, while the gene matches leave 1 base of the junction unaccounted for. The CDR3 holds 15 amino acids from the cysteine to the phenylalanine. The retained sequence is limited to the CDR3, 45 bases, with the frame set at the first base. CDR1 and CDR2, looked up from the germline V gene, are KGHSH and LQKENI. When the CDR3 is completed using the reference TRBV18 and TRBJ2-7 genes on either side, the full variable domain is NAGVMQNPRHLVRRRGQEARLRCSPMKGHSHVYWYRQLPEEGLKFMVYLQKENIIDESGMPKERFSAEFPKEGPSILRIQQVVRGDSAAYFCASSPPAGGTYEQYFGPGTRLTVT.